Listed here are 17 T cell receptor beta chains from one sample, sequenced in a study of identical twins. TCRdb redid the calling of the 5' RACE reads with MiXCR, one entry per CDR3 protein. The sample yields roughly 250,000 distinct CDR3 sequences, approximately 7.3% seen once. These same data were also listed under a study on yellow fever vaccine responses in identical twins.

Sequencing was carried out using CD8+ T cells sorted from blood. The receptors here all came from a woman aged 18-29 years in good health.

Remarks on this clonotype: At one end, the junction sequence differs from germline, possibly due to a read error. The chain links TRBV6-1 to TRBJ2-7; D ambiguous. From germline, CDR1 is MNHNS and CDR2 SASEGT. The CDR3 loop spans 9 amino acids. CDR3 region: CASKIAGPF. For the CDR3, the DNA is TGTGCCAGCAAAATAGCCGGACCCTTC.

This clonotype was seen a few times. The rearrangement links TRBV7-9 to TRBJ2-5; D may be TRBD1 or TRBD2 (5 bases each). Trimming cost V 6 bases and J 4 bases, with 21 bases left between them. CDR3 length equals 16 residues. Per the germline V gene, CDR1 is SEHNR and CDR2 is FQNEAQ (reference sequence). The DNA for the CDR3 is TGTGCCAGCAGTTCTCCTTCCGCGGCGAGGGGAGAGACCCAGTACTTC. Protein sequence: CASSSPSAARGETQYF.

This clonotype was seen ten or more times. The V and J genes are TRBV4-2 and TRBJ2-2; D is perhaps TRBD2 (6 bases). The CDR3 runs to 16 residues. Trimming pared 2 bases from V and 3 bases from J, leaving 13 bases between. Germline V CDR1 and CDR2: LGHNA, YNFKEQ. The CDR3 protein is CASSQNKEGYTGELFF. CDR3 coding DNA: TGTGCCAGCAGCCAAAATAAGGAGGGGTACACCGGGGAGCTGTTTTTT.

A few counts support this clonotype. CDR3: CASSGFRGTDQPQHF. For the CDR3, the DNA is TGTGCCAGCAGTGGGTTTCGGGGGACCGATCAGCCCCAGCATTTT. This sequence joins TRBV6-1 and TRBJ1-5, with a possible D match to TRBD1 (5 bases). The germline V gene encodes CDR1 MNHNS and CDR2 SASEGT. V gave up 4 bases and J gave up 5 bases, with 15 bases separating them. The CDR3 runs 15 residues.

This clonotype was counted between two and nine times. This chain uses TRBV9 with TRBJ1-5; a possible D gene is TRBD1 (6 bases). Trimming took off 0 bases at V and 1 base at J, with 8 bases between the two ends. The CDR3 spans 15 residues. Germline lookup yields CDR1 SGDLS and CDR2 YYNGEE. In DNA form, the CDR3 reads TGTGCCAGCAGCGTAGCAGGGGCGAGCAATCAGCCCCAGCATTTT. The encoded protein is CASSVAGASNQPQHF.

V is TRBV27 and J is TRBJ2-5, with D perhaps matching TRBD1 (5 bases). The CDR3 spans 13 residues. Germline CDR1 MNHEY, CDR2 SMNVEV (reference sequence). Deletions cut 10 bases from V and 4 bases from J, with 16 bases between. CDR3 residues: CATSLIQGETQYF. CDR3 sequence (DNA): TGTGCCACCTCCCTAATCCAGGGAGAGACCCAGTACTTC.

This clonotype was counted a few times. The chain recombines TRBV12-5 with TRBJ2-7, with TRBD1 identical over 7 bases. The length of the CDR3 is 14 residues. V was clipped by 5 bases and J by 7 bases; unmatched bases: 11. Germline-derived CDR1 and CDR2 are LGHNT and FRNRAP. The CDR3 reads CASGPGTELREQYF. The CDR3 nucleotides are TGTGCTAGTGGTCCCGGGACAGAGTTGAGGGAGCAGTACTTC.

This clonotype appeared many times. The chain employs TRBV12-3 or TRBV12-4 and TRBJ2-5; TRBD2 is a possible D gene (5 bases). The CDR3 is made up of 14 amino acids. V lost 8 bases and J lost 3, with 16 bases in between. The CDR3 coding sequence is TGTGCCAGCTCTCCACCCAACGGGGAAGAGACCCAGTACTTC. Its protein product is CASSPPNGEETQYF.

This clonotype appeared many times. The chain uses TRBV27 and TRBJ2-1; the match to TRBD1 covers 8 bases. V was clipped by 2 bases and J by 9 bases; unmatched bases: 6. CDR1 and CDR2 from the germline V gene are MNHEY and SMNVEV (reference sequence). This CDR3 spans 14 amino acids. As DNA, the CDR3 is TGTGCCAGCAGTTTAAACAGGGGGAGCGGTGAGCAGTTCTTC. It yields the protein CASSLNRGSGEQFF.

This clonotype was seen only a few times. This chain joins TRBV12-5 and TRBJ2-4; D is undetermined. V lost 2 bases, J lost 5 bases, and 16 bases lay in between. Germline CDR1 reads LGHNT; CDR2 reads FRNRAP. CDR3 length: 16 residues. CDR3 DNA sequence: TGTGCTAGTGGTTTGTCCCCGGGTCGCGACGAAAACATTCAGTACTTC. It translates to CASGLSPGRDENIQYF.

This clonotype has just a few counts. This rearrangement joins TRBV20-1 to TRBJ2-7; 8 nucleotides match TRBD1. V shed 0 bases, J shed 8 bases, and the junction held 21 bases outside the gene matches. The V gene's germline CDR1 is DFQATT and CDR2 SNEGSKA (reference sequence). CDR3 length: 18 residues. This chain's CDR3 is CSARDKGQGSGMGFKQYF. The CDR3 nucleotides are TGCAGTGCTAGAGATAAAGGACAGGGTTCGGGGATGGGGTTTAAGCAGTACTTC.

This clonotype was counted ten times or more. The V call is TRBV12-5, the J call TRBJ2-1; D is unresolved. This CDR3 has 12 amino acids. CDR1 LGHNT and CDR2 FRNRAP come from the germline V gene. V lost 0 bases and J lost 8, with 5 bases in between. The CDR3 DNA reads TGTGCTAGTGGTTTGGTAACGGATGAGCAGTTCTTC. Translating it yields CASGLVTDEQFF.

This clonotype was found many times. The rearrangement links TRBV29-1 to TRBJ2-1, with D possibly matching TRBD2 (6 bases). The CDR3 is made up of 15 amino acids. V lost 1 base to trimming and J lost 0 bases, with 10 bases between them. Germline V CDR1 and CDR2: SQVTM, ANQGSEA. This CDR3 reads CSVEASGPSYNEQFF. The DNA for the CDR3 is TGCAGCGTTGAAGCGAGCGGGCCCTCCTACAATGAGCAGTTCTTC.

The chain recombines TRBV18 with TRBJ2-3, with 8 nucleotides matching TRBD2. The trim removed 4 bases at V and 0 bases at J, leaving 6 bases unmatched. The germline gives CDR1 KGHSH, CDR2 LQKENI. This CDR3 comprises 16 residues. The CDR3 here is CASSLGSGVSTDTQYF. CDR3 DNA: TGTGCCAGCTCACTAGGTAGCGGGGTCAGCACAGATACGCAGTATTTT.

The rearrangement uses TRBV7-2 and TRBJ2-7; 13 nucleotides match TRBD2. This CDR3 region has 15 residues. Trimming cost V 4 bases and J 2 bases; bases outside gene matches: 2. Germline V gene data show CDR1 as SGHTA and CDR2 as FQGNSA. This CDR3 reads CASSYTSGGAYEQYV. For the CDR3, the DNA is TGTGCCAGCAGCTATACTAGCGGGGGGGCCTACGAGCAGTACGTC.

This clonotype showed up many times. The chain couples TRBV20-1 to TRBJ2-7; 9 bases are shared with TRBD1. The CDR3 loop spans 11 amino acids. Trimming at V came to 5 bases and at J to 5 bases, leaving 1 base not matched to a gene. CDR1 DFQATT and CDR2 SNEGSKA come from the germline V gene (reference sequence). The CDR3 DNA follows: TGCAGTGCTCGACAGGGGGACGAGCAGTACGTC. This codes for CSARQGDEQYV.

V and J are TRBV24-1 and TRBJ2-1, with D possibly matching TRBD2 (5 bases). From germline, CDR1 is KGHDR and CDR2 SFDVKD. V was pared by 6 bases and J by 7 bases, with 12 bases between. The CDR3 sequence is 13 residues long. The chain's CDR3 is CATSLAARNEQFF. DNA of the CDR3: TGTGCCACCAGTCTAGCAGCTAGGAATGAGCAGTTCTTC.